The following is a T cell receptor (beta chain) sequence with its context. Repertoires were generated with immunoSEQ multiplex PCR, while TCRdb's copy carries only in-frame clones and drops some. The profile covers roughly 220,000 clones, with about 85% appearing a single time and under 3% taken by the ten largest. This entry comes from a study of blood T cell repertoires in COVID-19. What was sequenced was PBMCs or T cells enriched from blood (not recorded which). The TCR was taken from a woman in her twenties or thirties who had recovered from COVID-19.

CDR3 residues: CASSQGGLAGTGELFF. As DNA, the CDR3 is TGTGCCAGCAGCCAAGGGGGACTAGCGGGAACCGGGGAGCTGTTTTTT. This chain connects TRBV14 to TRBJ2-2; 13 bases are a match to TRBD2. V lost 1 base and J lost 5; bases outside the gene matches: 1. The CDR3 runs to 16 residues. Germline lookup yields CDR1 SGHDN and CDR2 FVKESK. Together with reference TRBV14 and TRBJ2-2, the CDR3 gives the full variable domain: EAGVTQFPSHSVIEKGQTVTLRCDPISGHDNLYWYRRVMGKEIKFLLHFVKESKQDESGMPNNRFLAERTGGTYSTLKVQPAELEDSGVYFCASSQGGLAGTGELFFGEGSRLTVL.